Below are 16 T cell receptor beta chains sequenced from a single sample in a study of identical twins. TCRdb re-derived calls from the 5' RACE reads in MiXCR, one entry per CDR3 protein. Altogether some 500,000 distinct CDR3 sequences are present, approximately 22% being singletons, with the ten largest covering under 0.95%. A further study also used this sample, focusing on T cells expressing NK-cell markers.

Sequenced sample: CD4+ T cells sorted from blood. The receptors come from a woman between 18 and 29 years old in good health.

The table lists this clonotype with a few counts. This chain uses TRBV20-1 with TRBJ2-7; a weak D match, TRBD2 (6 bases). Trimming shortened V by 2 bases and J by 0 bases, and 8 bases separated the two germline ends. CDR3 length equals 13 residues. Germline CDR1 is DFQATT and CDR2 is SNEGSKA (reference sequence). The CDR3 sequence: CSARRGTSYEQYF. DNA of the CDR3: TGCAGTGCTAGACGGGGGACCTCCTACGAGCAGTACTTC.

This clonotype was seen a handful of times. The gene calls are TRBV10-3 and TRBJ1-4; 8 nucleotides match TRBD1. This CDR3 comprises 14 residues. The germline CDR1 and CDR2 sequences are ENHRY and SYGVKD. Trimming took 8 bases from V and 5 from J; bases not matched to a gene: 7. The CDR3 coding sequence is TGTGCCATCCGCCCGACAGGGGCAAATGAAAAACTGTTTTTT. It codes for CAIRPTGANEKLFF.

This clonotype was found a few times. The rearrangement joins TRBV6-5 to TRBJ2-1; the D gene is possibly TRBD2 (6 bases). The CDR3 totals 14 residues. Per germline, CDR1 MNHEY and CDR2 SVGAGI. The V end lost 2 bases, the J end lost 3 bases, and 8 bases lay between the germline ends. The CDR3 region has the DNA TGTGCCAGCAGTTACCGGGGGAGCTACAATGAGCAGTTCTTC. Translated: CASSYRGSYNEQFF.

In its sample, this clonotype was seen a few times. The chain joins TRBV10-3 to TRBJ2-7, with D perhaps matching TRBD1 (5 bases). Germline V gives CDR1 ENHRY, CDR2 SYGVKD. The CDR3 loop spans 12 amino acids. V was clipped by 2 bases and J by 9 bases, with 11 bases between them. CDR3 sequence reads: CAISETSQGQYF. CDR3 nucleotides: TGTGCCATCAGTGAGACCTCTCAGGGGCAGTACTTC.

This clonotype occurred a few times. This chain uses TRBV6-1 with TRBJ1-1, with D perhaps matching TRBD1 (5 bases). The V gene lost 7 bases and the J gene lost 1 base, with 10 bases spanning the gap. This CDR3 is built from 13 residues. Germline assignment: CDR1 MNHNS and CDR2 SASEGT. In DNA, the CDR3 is TGTGCCAGCAAACCGACAGCGAACACTGAAGCTTTCTTT. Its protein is CASKPTANTEAFF.

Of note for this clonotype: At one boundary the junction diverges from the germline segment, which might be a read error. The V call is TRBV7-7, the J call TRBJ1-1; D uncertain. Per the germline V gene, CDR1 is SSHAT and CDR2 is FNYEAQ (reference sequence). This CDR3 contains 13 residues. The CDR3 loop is CASSLAEGQEAFF. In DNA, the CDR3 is TGTGCTAGCAGCTTAGCGGAAGGGCAGGAAGCTTTCTTT.

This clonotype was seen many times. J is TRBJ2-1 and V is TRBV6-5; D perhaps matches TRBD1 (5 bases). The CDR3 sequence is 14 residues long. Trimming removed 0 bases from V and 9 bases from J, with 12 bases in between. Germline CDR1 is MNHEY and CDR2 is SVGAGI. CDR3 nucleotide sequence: TGTGCCAGCAGTTACTCGATTAGGGGCGCTGAGCAGTTCTTC. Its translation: CASSYSIRGAEQFF.

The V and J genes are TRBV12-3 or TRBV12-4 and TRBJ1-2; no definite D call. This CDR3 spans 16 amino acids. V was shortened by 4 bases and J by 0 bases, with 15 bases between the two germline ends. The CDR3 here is CASSSSVRTPNYGYTF. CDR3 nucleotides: TGTGCCAGCAGTTCATCAGTGAGGACCCCTAACTATGGCTACACCTTC.

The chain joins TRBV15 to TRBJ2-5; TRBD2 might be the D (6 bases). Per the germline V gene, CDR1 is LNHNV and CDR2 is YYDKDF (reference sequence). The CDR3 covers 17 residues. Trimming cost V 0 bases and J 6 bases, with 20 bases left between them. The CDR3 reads CATSRDRLLEGIKTQYF. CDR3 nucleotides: TGTGCCACCAGCAGAGATCGATTATTGGAGGGAATCAAGACCCAGTACTTC.

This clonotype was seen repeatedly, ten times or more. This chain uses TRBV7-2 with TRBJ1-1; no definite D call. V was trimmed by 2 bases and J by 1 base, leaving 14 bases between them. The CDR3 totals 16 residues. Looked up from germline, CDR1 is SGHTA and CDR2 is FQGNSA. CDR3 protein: CASSLTPASSNTEAFF. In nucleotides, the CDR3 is TGTGCCAGCAGCTTAACTCCGGCTAGTTCGAACACTGAAGCTTTCTTT.

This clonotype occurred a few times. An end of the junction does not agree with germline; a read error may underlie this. The CDR3 coding sequence is TGTGCCATCAGTGAGTCTCGAGAAGATCCGAGGCACTTC. This gives the protein CAISESREDPRHF. The rearrangement joins TRBV10-3 to TRBJ1-2; D gene ambiguous. Germline V CDR1 and CDR2: ENHRY, SYGVKD. This CDR3 contains 13 residues.

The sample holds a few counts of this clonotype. In DNA, the CDR3 is TGTGCCAGCAGTTTAAGGACAGGCGCGTCCTACGAGCAGTACTTC. The encoded protein is CASSLRTGASYEQYF. This chain connects TRBV12-3 or TRBV12-4 to TRBJ2-7; 7 nucleotides agree with TRBD1. The J segment lost 1 base and the V segment lost 2 bases, leaving 5 bases of the junction unmatched. The CDR3 has 15 residues.

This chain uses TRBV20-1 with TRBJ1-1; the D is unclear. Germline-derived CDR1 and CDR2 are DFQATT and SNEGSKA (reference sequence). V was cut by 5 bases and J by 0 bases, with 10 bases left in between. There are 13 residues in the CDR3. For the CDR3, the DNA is TGCAGTGCTTATCAGATAATGAACACTGAAGCTTTCTTT. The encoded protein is CSAYQIMNTEAFF.

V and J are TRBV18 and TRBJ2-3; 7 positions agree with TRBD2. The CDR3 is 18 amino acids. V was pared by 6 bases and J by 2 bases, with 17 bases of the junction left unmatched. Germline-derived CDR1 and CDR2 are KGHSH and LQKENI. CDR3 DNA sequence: TGTGCCAGCTCTTTACATAGACTAGCTCCAACCGTCACAGATACGCAGTATTTT. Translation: CASSLHRLAPTVTDTQYF. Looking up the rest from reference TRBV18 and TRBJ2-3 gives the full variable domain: NAGVMQNPRHLVRRRGQEARLRCSPMKGHSHVYWYRQLPEEGLKFMVYLQKENIIDESGMPKERFSAEFPKEGPSILRIQQVVRGDSAAYFCASSLHRLAPTVTDTQYFGPGTRLTVL.

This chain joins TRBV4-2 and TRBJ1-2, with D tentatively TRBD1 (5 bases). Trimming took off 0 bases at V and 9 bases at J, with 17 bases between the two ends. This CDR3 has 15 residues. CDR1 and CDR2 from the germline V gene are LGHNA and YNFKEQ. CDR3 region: CASSQDSEGGERYTF. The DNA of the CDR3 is TGTGCCAGCAGCCAAGATTCAGAAGGAGGGGAGCGCTACACCTTC.

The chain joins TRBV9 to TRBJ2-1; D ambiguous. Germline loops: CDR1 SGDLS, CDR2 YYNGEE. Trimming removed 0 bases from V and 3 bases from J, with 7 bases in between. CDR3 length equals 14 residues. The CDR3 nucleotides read TGTGCCAGCAGCGTAGTAGGCGACTACAATGAGCAGTTCTTC. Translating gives CASSVVGDYNEQFF.